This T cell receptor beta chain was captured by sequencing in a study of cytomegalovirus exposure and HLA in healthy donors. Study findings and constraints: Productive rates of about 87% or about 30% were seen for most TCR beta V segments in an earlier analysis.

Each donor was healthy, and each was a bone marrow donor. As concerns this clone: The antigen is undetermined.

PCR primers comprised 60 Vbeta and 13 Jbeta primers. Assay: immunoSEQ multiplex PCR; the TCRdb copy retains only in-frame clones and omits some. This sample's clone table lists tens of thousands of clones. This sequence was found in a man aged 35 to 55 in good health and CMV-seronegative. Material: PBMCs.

The CDR3, as DNA: TGTGCCAGCAGTCAGGGCAGGGCCGTTGGCGGTGAGCAGTTCTTC. Protein sequence: CASSQGRAVGGEQFF. The gene calls are TRBV6-6 and TRBJ2-1, with D maybe TRBD1 (5 bases). Germline V gene data show CDR1 as MNHNY and CDR2 as SVGAGI (reference sequence). V was pared by 5 bases and J by 9 bases, with 20 bases between. This CDR3 is built from 15 residues.